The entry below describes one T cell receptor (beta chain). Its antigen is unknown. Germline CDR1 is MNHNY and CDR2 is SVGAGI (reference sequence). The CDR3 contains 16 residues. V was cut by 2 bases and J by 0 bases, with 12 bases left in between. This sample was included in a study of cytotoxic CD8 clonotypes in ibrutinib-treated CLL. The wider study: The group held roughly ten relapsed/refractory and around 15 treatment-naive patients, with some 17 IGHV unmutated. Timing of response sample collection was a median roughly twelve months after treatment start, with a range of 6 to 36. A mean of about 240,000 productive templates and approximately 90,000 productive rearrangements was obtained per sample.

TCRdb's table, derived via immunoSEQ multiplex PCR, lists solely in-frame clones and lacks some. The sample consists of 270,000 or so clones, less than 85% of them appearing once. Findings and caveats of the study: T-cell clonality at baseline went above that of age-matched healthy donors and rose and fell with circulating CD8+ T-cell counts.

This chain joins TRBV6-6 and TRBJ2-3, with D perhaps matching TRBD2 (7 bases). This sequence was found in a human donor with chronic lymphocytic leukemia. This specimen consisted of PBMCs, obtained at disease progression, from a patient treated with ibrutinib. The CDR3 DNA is TGTGCCAGCAGTTACGGGGGGGGCTTGAGCACAGATACGCAGTATTTT. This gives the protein CASSYGGGLSTDTQYF.